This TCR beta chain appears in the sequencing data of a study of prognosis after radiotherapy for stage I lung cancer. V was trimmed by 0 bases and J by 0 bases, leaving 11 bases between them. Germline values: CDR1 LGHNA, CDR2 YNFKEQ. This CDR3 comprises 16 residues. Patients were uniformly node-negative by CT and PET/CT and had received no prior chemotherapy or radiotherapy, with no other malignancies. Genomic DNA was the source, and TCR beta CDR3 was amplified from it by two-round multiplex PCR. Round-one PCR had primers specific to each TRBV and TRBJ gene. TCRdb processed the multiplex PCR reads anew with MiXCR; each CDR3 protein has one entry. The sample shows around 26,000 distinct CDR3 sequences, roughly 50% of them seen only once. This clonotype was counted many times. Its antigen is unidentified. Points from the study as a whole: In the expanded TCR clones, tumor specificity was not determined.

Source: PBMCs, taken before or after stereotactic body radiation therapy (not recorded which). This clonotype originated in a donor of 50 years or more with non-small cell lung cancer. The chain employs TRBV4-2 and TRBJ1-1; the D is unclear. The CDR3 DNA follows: TGTGCCAGCAGCCAAGAAGTATCAACTATGAACACTGAAGCTTTCTTT. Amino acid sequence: CASSQEVSTMNTEAFF.